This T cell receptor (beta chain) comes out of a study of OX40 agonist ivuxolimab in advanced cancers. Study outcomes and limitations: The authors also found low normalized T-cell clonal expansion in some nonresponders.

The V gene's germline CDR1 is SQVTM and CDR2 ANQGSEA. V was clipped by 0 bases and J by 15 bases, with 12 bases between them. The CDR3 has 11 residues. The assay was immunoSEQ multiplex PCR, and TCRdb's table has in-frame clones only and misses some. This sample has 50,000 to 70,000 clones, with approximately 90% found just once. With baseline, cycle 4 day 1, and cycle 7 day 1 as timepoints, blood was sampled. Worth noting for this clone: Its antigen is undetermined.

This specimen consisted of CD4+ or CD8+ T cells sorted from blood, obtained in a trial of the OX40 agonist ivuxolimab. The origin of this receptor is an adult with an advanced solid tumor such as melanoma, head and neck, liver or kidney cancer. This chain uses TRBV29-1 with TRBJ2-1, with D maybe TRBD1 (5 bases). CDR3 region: CSVEDKGPAFF. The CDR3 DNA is TGCAGCGTTGAAGACAAGGGGCCGGCGTTCTTC.